What follows are 7 T cell receptor beta chains derived from one specimen sequenced in a study of T-cell memory formation after mild COVID-19. TCRdb reprocessed the 5' RACE reads via MiXCR and lists one record per CDR3 protein. The sample has some 130,000 distinct CDR3 sequences; about 17% are singletons. Input material: PBMCs or a T cell subset sorted from them (not recorded which). These receptors originate from a man younger than 35 who had mild COVID-19 (a few samples of this study predate the infection). Cell type and time point are not known.

J is TRBJ2-7 and V is TRBV4-2, with TRBD2 matching 8 bases. Germline values: CDR1 LGHNA, CDR2 YNFKEQ. This CDR3 is 16 amino acids long. The trim removed 1 base at V and 2 bases at J, leaving 7 bases unmatched. CDR3 coding DNA: TGTGCCAGCAGCCAAGGGTCAGCGGGGGCCGCCTACGAGCAGTACTTC. It yields the protein CASSQGSAGAAYEQYF.

This clonotype has at least ten counts. CDR3 loop: CASSPQGDTGELFF. The DNA of the CDR3 is TGTGCCAGCAGCCCACAGGGGGACACCGGGGAGCTGTTTTTT. The chain employs TRBV12-3 or TRBV12-4 and TRBJ2-2; 8 nucleotides align to TRBD1. V lost 6 bases to trimming and J lost 3 bases; unmatched junction nucleotides: 3. CDR3 length: 14 amino acids.

The sample holds many counts of this clonotype. CDR3 nucleotide sequence: TGTGCCAGCTCACAAAACCTACAGCGAAAAGAGACCCAGTACTTC. Translating it yields CASSQNLQRKETQYF. The chain joins TRBV18 to TRBJ2-5; the D is unclear. V was clipped by 4 bases and J by 3 bases, with 15 bases between them. The CDR3 length is 15 residues. Germline V gene sequence: CDR1 KGHSH, CDR2 LQKENI.

The V and J genes are TRBV19 and TRBJ2-2; possibly TRBD2 for D (6 bases). Germline V gives CDR1 LNHDA, CDR2 SQIVND (reference sequence). This CDR3 spans 15 amino acids. Between the trimmed V and J ends, which lost 9 bases and 2 bases, there was a span of 16 bases. The CDR3 protein is CASHTGALNTGELFF. The CDR3 region has the DNA TGTGCCAGCCATACGGGAGCTCTAAACACCGGGGAGCTGTTTTTT.

The chain uses TRBV20-1 and TRBJ2-3; the D is unclear. Germline loops: CDR1 DFQATT, CDR2 SNEGSKA (reference sequence). CDR3 length: 14 amino acids. Trimming shortened V by 0 bases and J by 2 bases, and 9 bases separated the two germline ends. CDR3 region: CSARDQDHTDTQYF. CDR3 in DNA: TGCAGTGCTAGAGATCAGGACCACACAGATACGCAGTATTTT.

This clonotype has a handful of counts. The chain couples TRBV4-1 to TRBJ2-7, with D perhaps matching TRBD1 (6 bases). Trimming took 3 bases from V and 3 from J, leaving 6 bases between them. The CDR3 length is 12 residues. Germline CDR1 and CDR2: MGHRA and YSYEKL. The CDR3 DNA sequence: TGCGCCAGCAGCCAGACAGGCTACGAGCAGTACTTC. Encoded protein: CASSQTGYEQYF.

This clonotype was seen more than once but under ten times. The chain recombines TRBV20-1 with TRBJ1-1, with D possibly matching TRBD1 (6 bases). The CDR3 totals 13 residues. Germline values: CDR1 DFQATT, CDR2 SNEGSKA (reference sequence). The V and J ends lost 4 bases and 4 bases respectively, with 13 bases between them. CDR3 coding DNA: TGCAGTGCTACCTCAGGGGCCCCCACTGAAGCTTTCTTT. Translation: CSATSGAPTEAFF.